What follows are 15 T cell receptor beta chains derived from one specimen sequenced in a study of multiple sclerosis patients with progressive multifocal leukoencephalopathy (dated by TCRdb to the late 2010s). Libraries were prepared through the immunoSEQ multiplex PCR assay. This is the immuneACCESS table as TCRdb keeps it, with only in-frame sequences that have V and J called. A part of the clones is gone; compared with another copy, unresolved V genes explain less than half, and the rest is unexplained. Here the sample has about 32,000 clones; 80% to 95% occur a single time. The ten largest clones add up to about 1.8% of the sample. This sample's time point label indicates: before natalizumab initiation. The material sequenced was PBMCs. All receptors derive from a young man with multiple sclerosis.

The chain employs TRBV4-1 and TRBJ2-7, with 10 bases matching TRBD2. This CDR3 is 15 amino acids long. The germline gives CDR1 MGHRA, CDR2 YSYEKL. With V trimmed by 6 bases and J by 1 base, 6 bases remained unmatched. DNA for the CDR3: TGCGCCAGCAGTCACAGGACTAGCGGATCCTACGAGCAGTACGTC. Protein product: CASSHRTSGSYEQYV.

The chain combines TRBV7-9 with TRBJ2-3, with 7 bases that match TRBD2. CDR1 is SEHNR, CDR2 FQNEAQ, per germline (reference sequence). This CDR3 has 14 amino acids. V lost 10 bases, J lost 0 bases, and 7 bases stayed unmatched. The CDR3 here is CATLAEPSTDTQYF. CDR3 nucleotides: TGTGCCACTCTAGCGGAACCTAGCACAGATACGCAGTATTTT.

In nucleotides, the CDR3 is TGTGCTAGTGGTTTGGGCCTGGCCAACGTCCTGACTTTC. Its protein is CASGLGLANVLTF. The rearrangement uses TRBV12-5 and TRBJ2-6; D is uncertain. The CDR3 runs to 13 residues. Deletions cut 1 base from V and 6 bases from J, with 4 bases between. Germline lookup yields CDR1 LGHNT and CDR2 FRNRAP.

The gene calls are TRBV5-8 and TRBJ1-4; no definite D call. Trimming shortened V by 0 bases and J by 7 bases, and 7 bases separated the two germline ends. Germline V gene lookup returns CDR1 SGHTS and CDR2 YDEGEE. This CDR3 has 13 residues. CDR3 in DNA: TGTGCCAGCAGCTTGGCTAGCGGTGAAAAACTGTTTTTT. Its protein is CASSLASGEKLFF.

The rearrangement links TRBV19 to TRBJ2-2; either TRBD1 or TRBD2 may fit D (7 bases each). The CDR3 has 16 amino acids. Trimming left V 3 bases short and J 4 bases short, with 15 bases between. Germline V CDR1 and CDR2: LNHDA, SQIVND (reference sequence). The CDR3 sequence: CASSMGRGLGTGELFF. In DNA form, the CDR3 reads TGTGCCAGTAGTATGGGGAGGGGGCTAGGCACCGGGGAGCTGTTTTTT. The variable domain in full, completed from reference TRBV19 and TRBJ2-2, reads DGGITQSPKYLFRKEGQNVTLSCEQNLNHDAMYWYRQDPGQGLRLIYYSQIVNDFQKGDIAEGYSVSREKKESFPLTVTSAQKNPTAFYLCASSMGRGLGTGELFFGEGSRLTVL.

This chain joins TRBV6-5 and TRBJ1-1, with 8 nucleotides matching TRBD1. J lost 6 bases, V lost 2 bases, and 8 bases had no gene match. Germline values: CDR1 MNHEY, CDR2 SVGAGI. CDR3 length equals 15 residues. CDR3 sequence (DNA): TGTGCCAGCAGTTACAAACAGGGGGAGGAACCTGAAGCTTTCTTT. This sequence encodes CASSYKQGEEPEAFF.

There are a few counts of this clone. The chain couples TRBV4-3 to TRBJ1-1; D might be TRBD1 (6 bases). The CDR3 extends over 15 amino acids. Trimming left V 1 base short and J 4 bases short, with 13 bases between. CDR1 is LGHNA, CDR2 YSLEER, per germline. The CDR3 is CASSQARGPATEAFF. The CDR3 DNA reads TGCGCCAGCAGCCAAGCGCGGGGGCCGGCCACTGAAGCTTTCTTT.

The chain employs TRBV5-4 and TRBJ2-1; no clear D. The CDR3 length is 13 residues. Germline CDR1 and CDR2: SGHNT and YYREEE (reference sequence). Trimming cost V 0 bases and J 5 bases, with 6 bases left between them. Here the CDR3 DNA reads TGTGCCAGCAGCTTGGCCTGGAACAATGAGCAGTTCTTC. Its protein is CASSLAWNNEQFF.

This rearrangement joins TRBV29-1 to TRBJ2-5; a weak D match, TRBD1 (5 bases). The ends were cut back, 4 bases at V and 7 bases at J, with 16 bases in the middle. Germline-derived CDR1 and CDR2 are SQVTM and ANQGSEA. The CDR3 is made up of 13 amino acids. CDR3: CSVVRTTQGTQYF. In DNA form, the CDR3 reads TGCAGCGTTGTCCGGACGACGCAGGGGACCCAGTACTTC.

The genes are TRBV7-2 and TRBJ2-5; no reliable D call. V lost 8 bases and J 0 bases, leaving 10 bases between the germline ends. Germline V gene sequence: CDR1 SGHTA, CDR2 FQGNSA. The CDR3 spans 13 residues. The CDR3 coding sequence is TGTGCCAGCTGCCCCAGCTACCAAGAGACCCAGTACTTC. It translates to CASCPSYQETQYF. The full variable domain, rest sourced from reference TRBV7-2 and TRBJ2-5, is GAGVSQSPSNKVTEKGKDVELRCDPISGHTALYWYRQSLGQGLEFLIYFQGNSAPDKSGLPSDRFSAERTGGSVSTLTIQRTQQEDSAVYLCASCPSYQETQYFGPGTRLLVL.

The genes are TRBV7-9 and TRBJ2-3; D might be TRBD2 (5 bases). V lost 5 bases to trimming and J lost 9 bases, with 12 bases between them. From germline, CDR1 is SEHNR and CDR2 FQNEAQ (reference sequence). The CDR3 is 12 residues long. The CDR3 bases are TGTGCCAGCAGCCCCGGGATGGTGACGCAGTATTTT. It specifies CASSPGMVTQYF.

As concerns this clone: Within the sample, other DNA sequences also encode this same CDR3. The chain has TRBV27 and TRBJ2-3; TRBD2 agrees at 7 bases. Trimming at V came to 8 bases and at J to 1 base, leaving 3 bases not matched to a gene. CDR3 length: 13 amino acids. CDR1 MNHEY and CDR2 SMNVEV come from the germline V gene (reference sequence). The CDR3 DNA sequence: TGTGCCAGCCGGCTAGCGGGCACAGATACGCAGTATTTT. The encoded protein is CASRLAGTDTQYF.

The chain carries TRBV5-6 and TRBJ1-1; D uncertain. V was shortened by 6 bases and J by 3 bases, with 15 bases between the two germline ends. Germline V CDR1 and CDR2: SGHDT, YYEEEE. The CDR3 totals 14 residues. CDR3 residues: CASTLGWRDTEAFF. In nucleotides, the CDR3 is TGTGCCAGCACCCTAGGGTGGAGGGACACTGAAGCTTTCTTT.

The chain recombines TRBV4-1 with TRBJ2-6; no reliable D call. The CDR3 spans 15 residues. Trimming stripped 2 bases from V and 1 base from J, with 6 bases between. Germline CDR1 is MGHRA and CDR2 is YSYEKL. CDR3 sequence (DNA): TGCGCCAGCAGCCAAAGTTATTCTGGGGCCAACGTCCTGACTTTC. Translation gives CASSQSYSGANVLTF.

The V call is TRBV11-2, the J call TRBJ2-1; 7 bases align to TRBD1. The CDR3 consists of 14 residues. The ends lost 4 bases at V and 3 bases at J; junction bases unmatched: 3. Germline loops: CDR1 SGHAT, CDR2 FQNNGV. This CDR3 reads CASSYNRGYNEQFF. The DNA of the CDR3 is TGTGCCAGCAGCTATAACAGGGGCTACAATGAGCAGTTCTTC.